The following is a T cell receptor (beta chain) sequence with its context. It has no known antigen specificity. No quality values exist for individual bases; no much larger clone is one base distant. Separate from the roughly 630-subject first cohort, the validation cohort of roughly 110 subjects was the group to which the donors belonged. This sample was included in a study of cytomegalovirus exposure and HLA in healthy donors (dated by TCRdb to about 2017). Background for the entire study: According to a later analysis, one platform produced both the 100 to 150 validation repertoires and the 666 repertoires of the first cohort. Besides the first cohort of roughly 700 subjects, a separate validation cohort made up of 120 different subjects was used. The study combined high-throughput TCR immunosequencing, statistical association of individual TCRs with disease status, and machine learning to predict cytomegalovirus infection status. The study aimed to test whether signatures of past pathogen exposure could be identified by cataloging public T cell receptors. Broader findings and caveats from the paper: In the study, around 150 TCR beta chains were listed as associated with cytomegalovirus. A later analysis lacked HLA typing for the validation cohort, so it scored co-occurrence in that cohort across all 120 or so repertoires. While some public TCRs were present in many individuals, most TCR sequences turned up only very rarely across donors. Subsequent analysis determined that TCRs grouped into clusters in the first cohort also showed a tendency toward co-occurrence across the 90 to 150 validation repertoires, and 85% to 95% of cluster scores exceeded 0. The classifier was reported to diagnose cytomegalovirus status with high specificity and sensitivity in both the original and validation cohorts. The authors suggested that the approach could potentially be generalized to other disease states and immunological phenotypes. In vitro tests confirmed that a few of the cytomegalovirus-associated TCR beta chains recognize cytomegalovirus antigens.

The method was the immunoSEQ multiplex PCR assay. The published analysis was carried out like this. To diagnose cytomegalovirus status from the catalog of TCR beta chain sequences, a statistical classification framework was built. Not all clones reach the TCRdb copy of this immuneACCESS table, which keeps in-frame sequences only. Checked studies attribute under half of the gap to unresolved V genes and leave the rest unexplained. The D gene and trimming were derived from the DNA, and the V and J assignments and clone size from that table. This sample has approximately 260,000 clones in its table, and just over 85% of those were observed once. The ten largest clones add up to around 1% of the sample. The source of this sequence is a woman between 18 and 30 years old in good health and CMV-seronegative. Sequenced input: PBMCs.

The CDR3 region: CASSAGGSGELFF. The nucleotide sequence is given as TGTGCCAGCAGCGCAGGGGGCAGCGGGGAGCTGTTTTTT. This chain is built from TRBV9 and TRBJ2-2; the central 8 bases match TRBD1. V lost 3 bases and J lost 7 bases, and the count of bases not matched to a germline gene is 2. There are 13 amino acids in the CDR3, from cysteine to phenylalanine inclusive. Only the CDR3 region is kept as DNA, spanning 39 bases read in frame from base 1. The germline V gene specifies SGDLS as CDR1 and YYNGEE as CDR2.